Given below is one TCR beta chain in context. Method: immunoSEQ multiplex PCR; TCRdb's copy keeps in-frame clones and lacks some. The sample has 330,000 or so clones; more than 85% are singletons. Those enrolled, adults aged about 18 to 89 years, came from about 24 US areas. This entry belongs to a study of blood T cell repertoires in COVID-19. The CDR3 length is 13 residues. CDR1 is KGHSH, CDR2 LQKENI, per germline. The germline V and J ends were trimmed by 3 bases and 4 bases, with 9 bases remaining between them. The clonotype originates from a woman aged 25 to 39 who had recovered from COVID-19. The chain combines TRBV18 with TRBJ1-2; the D gene is possibly TRBD1 (5 bases). Sequences were obtained from PBMCs or T cells enriched from blood (not recorded which). This chain's CDR3 is CASSPGGGYGYTF. DNA for the CDR3: TGTGCCAGCTCACCTGGCGGGGGCTATGGCTACACCTTC.